These 24 T cell receptor beta chains originate from one sample sequenced in a study of blood T cell repertoires in COVID-19. Profiling relied on immunoSEQ multiplex PCR, and the TCRdb table lists in-frame clones only, not all of them. Among some 120,000 clones listed, under 95% were seen once. Sequenced sample: peripheral blood. These receptors were taken from a man aged 60-69 years with COVID-19, enrolled during active disease.

The rearrangement links TRBV19 to TRBJ1-1; 11 positions match TRBD1. The V gene end was trimmed by 6 bases and the J gene end by 9 bases; junction bases not matched to a gene: 9. The V gene's germline CDR1 is LNHDA and CDR2 SQIVND (reference sequence). The CDR3 covers 14 residues. The CDR3 loop is CASRVRTGGTKAFF. The CDR3 DNA follows: TGTGCCAGTAGGGTAAGGACAGGGGGCACCAAAGCTTTCTTT.

The chain joins TRBV2 to TRBJ2-7; D may be TRBD2 (5 bases). Trimming took off 4 bases at V and 0 bases at J, with 13 bases between the two ends. There are 15 residues in the CDR3. CDR1 and CDR2 from the germline V gene are SNHLY and FYNNEI. The CDR3 loop is CASSAGITTSYEQYF. The DNA for the CDR3 is TGTGCCAGCAGTGCGGGGATCACCACCTCCTACGAGCAGTACTTC.

The chain carries TRBV28 and TRBJ2-7; tentatively, D is TRBD2 (6 bases). The ends were cut back, 3 bases at V and 6 bases at J, with 6 bases in the middle. Looked up from germline, CDR1 is MDHEN and CDR2 is SYDVKM. CDR3 length: 11 amino acids. The CDR3 DNA reads TGTGCCAGCAGTTTGGGGGGCGAGCAGTACTTC. Its protein product is CASSLGGEQYF.

The table lists this clone with a few counts. The chain uses TRBV29-1 and TRBJ2-2; 11 bases are shared with TRBD1. Germline V gene sequence: CDR1 SQVTM, CDR2 ANQGSEA. With V trimmed by 4 bases and J by 4 bases, 2 bases remained unmatched. The CDR3 extends over 14 amino acids. The CDR3 bases are TGCAGCGTTGTGGGACAGGGGGGCACCGGGGAGCTGTTTTTT. Translating it yields CSVVGQGGTGELFF.

This clone came up a few times. The V and J genes are TRBV28 and TRBJ2-7; TRBD1 matches at 10 bases. Trimming removed 3 bases from V and 3 bases from J; junction bases left unmatched: 5. Germline V gene lookup returns CDR1 MDHEN and CDR2 SYDVKM. The CDR3 extends over 15 amino acids. As DNA, the CDR3 is TGTGCCAGCAGTTTCGACGGGACAGGGGACTACGAGCAGTACTTC. It translates to CASSFDGTGDYEQYF.

The CDR3 nucleotides are TGTGCCTGGAGCCCGGGGGGGGGCGAGCAGTACTTC. Its protein is CAWSPGGGEQYF. The chain uses TRBV30 and TRBJ2-7; 8 bases are shared with TRBD2. The V gene end was trimmed by 3 bases and the J gene end by 6 bases; junction bases not matched to a gene: 4. There are 12 residues in the CDR3. Germline CDR1 GTSNPN, CDR2 SVGIG (reference sequence).

On this clone itself: Additional DNA sequences in this sample encode the identical CDR3. V is TRBV19 and J is TRBJ2-1, with D possibly being TRBD2 (5 bases). The CDR3 has 13 residues. Trimming left V 5 bases short and J 0 bases short, with 5 bases between. Germline V lookup: CDR1 LNHDA, CDR2 SQIVND (reference sequence). The CDR3 bases are TGTGCCAGTAGTGGGAGCTCCTACAATGAGCAGTTCTTC. Translated, it gives CASSGSSYNEQFF.

This clone has at least ten counts. The chain recombines TRBV28 with TRBJ2-2; TRBD1 matches 7 bases. J gave up 2 bases and V 1 base, and 4 bases lay outside the gene matches. CDR1 and CDR2 (germline): MDHEN, SYDVKM. CDR3 length: 16 amino acids. The CDR3 coding sequence is TGTGCCAGCAGTTTATTAGGGACAGCTAACACCGGGGAGCTGTTTTTT. This encodes CASSLLGTANTGELFF.

The V call is TRBV19, the J call TRBJ1-1, with 8 bases aligning to TRBD1. The V gene end was trimmed by 3 bases and the J gene end by 2 bases; junction bases not matched to a gene: 5. The CDR3 loop spans 15 amino acids. Germline CDR1 is LNHDA and CDR2 is SQIVND (reference sequence). The CDR3 DNA is TGTGCCAGTAGTATCCAGGGGGCAAGTAACACTGAAGCTTTCTTT. It codes for CASSIQGASNTEAFF.

This clone was seen a handful of times. V usage is TRBV2 and J usage is TRBJ2-7; 8 bases are a match to TRBD2. The CDR3 extends over 13 amino acids. V gave up 7 bases and J gave up 4 bases; unmatched junction bases: 6. Germline V gene lookup returns CDR1 SNHLY and CDR2 FYNNEI. The CDR3 sequence: CASILGGGYEQYF. CDR3 bases: TGTGCCAGCATCTTAGGCGGGGGGTACGAGCAGTACTTC. Full variable domain (rest looked up from reference TRBV2 and TRBJ2-7): EPEVTQTPSHQVTQMGQEVILRCVPISNHLYFYWYRQILGQKVEFLVSFYNNEISEKSEIFDDQFSVERPDGSNFTLKIRSTKLEDSAMYFCASILGGGYEQYFGPGTRLTVT.

The chain employs TRBV28 and TRBJ2-7; D is uncertain. Trimming removed 4 bases from V and 6 bases from J, with 10 bases in between. Germline V gene data show CDR1 as MDHEN and CDR2 as SYDVKM. CDR3 length: 12 residues. CDR3 in amino acids: CASSSYSGEQYF. The CDR3 bases are TGTGCCAGCAGTTCATACAGTGGCGAGCAGTACTTC.

This rearrangement joins TRBV5-8 to TRBJ1-3; 7 nucleotides agree with TRBD1. The CDR3 is made up of 17 amino acids. CDR1 and CDR2 from the germline V gene are SGHTS and YDEGEE. V trimming: 4 bases; J trimming: 1 base; junction bases outside the gene matches: 11. Here the CDR3 reads CASSPRLDRVSGNTIYF. The CDR3, as DNA: TGTGCCAGCAGCCCCCGACTCGACAGGGTGTCTGGAAACACCATATATTTT.

The chain is built from TRBV2 and TRBJ2-5, with 14 bases fitting TRBD2. The germline gives CDR1 SNHLY, CDR2 FYNNEI. V was clipped by 5 bases and J by 5 bases; unmatched bases: 10. The CDR3 is made up of 17 amino acids. This CDR3 reads CASSRGLAGGQGETQYF. The CDR3 nucleotides read TGTGCCAGCAGTCGCGGACTAGCGGGAGGACAGGGTGAGACCCAGTACTTC.

The chain couples TRBV5-1 to TRBJ2-1; a weak D match, TRBD2 (6 bases). Germline loops: CDR1 SGHRS, CDR2 YFSETQ. There are 13 residues in the CDR3. V shed 4 bases and J shed 8 bases, with 13 bases lying between them. The CDR3 reads CASSLGGGYEQFF. The CDR3, as DNA: TGCGCCAGCAGCCTTGGAGGAGGGTATGAGCAGTTCTTC.

CDR3 nucleotides: TGTGCCAGCAGCTTAGTTTCAGGGGCTGGTGAAAAACTGTTTTTT. Encoded protein: CASSLVSGAGEKLFF. V and J are TRBV11-2 and TRBJ1-4, with D perhaps TRBD1 (6 bases). The CDR3 loop spans 15 amino acids. The germline V and J ends were trimmed by 1 base and 7 bases, with 13 bases remaining between them. Germline V gene lookup returns CDR1 SGHAT and CDR2 FQNNGV. The full variable domain, its missing parts supplied by reference TRBV11-2 and TRBJ1-4, is EAGVAQSPRYKIIEKRQSVAFWCNPISGHATLYWYQQILGQGPKLLIQFQNNGVVDDSQLPKDRFSAERLKGVDSTLKIQPAKLEDSAVYLCASSLVSGAGEKLFFGSGTQLSVL.

V is TRBV9 and J is TRBJ2-1, with 7 bases aligning to TRBD2. Germline assignment: CDR1 SGDLS and CDR2 YYNGEE. The CDR3 covers 15 residues. Trimming cost V 1 base and J 4 bases; bases outside gene matches: 5. The CDR3 nucleotides read TGTGCCAGCAGCGTATTAGTGGGAGGGTACAATGAGCAGTTCTTC. It encodes CASSVLVGGYNEQFF.

This chain joins TRBV15 and TRBJ2-1; TRBD2 agrees at 9 bases. Germline-derived CDR1 and CDR2 are LNHNV and YYDKDF (reference sequence). V trimming: 0 bases; J trimming: 7 bases; junction bases outside the gene matches: 7. The CDR3 totals 16 residues. CDR3: CATSRDLAGVRNEQFF. CDR3 nucleotides: TGTGCCACCAGCAGAGATTTAGCGGGAGTCCGTAATGAGCAGTTCTTC.

V gene TRBV6-6 combines with J gene TRBJ1-1; TRBD1 aligns across 9 bases. After removal of 4 bases from V and 1 base from J, the junction contained 7 bases not matched to a gene. Germline CDR1 is MNHNY and CDR2 is SVGAGI (reference sequence). The CDR3 is 16 amino acids. The DNA for the CDR3 is TGTGCCAGCAGTTGGGACCGGGGACAGGGGAACACTGAAGCTTTCTTT. It codes for CASSWDRGQGNTEAFF.

The V and J genes are TRBV10-3 and TRBJ2-7; 9 bases map to TRBD1. Germline V CDR1 and CDR2: ENHRY, SYGVKD. This CDR3 is 12 amino acids long. V trimming: 11 bases; J trimming: 2 bases; junction bases outside the gene matches: 4. CDR3 nucleotides: TGTGCCGCCGGGACAGGGACCTACGAGCAGTACTTC. This codes for CAAGTGTYEQYF.

This clone was detected once. The chain has TRBV5-1 and TRBJ2-2; the D gene is possibly TRBD1 (6 bases). Germline lookup yields CDR1 SGHRS and CDR2 YFSETQ. The CDR3 is 17 residues long. Trimming left V 4 bases short and J 0 bases short, with 16 bases between. CDR3 DNA sequence: TGCGCCAGCAGCGGGACACAAATAGGGGCGAACACCGGGGAGCTGTTTTTT. Translation: CASSGTQIGANTGELFF.

The rearrangement joins TRBV24-1 to TRBJ1-5, with 7 bases that match TRBD1. With 9 bases clipped from V and 2 bases from J, the junction kept 9 bases outside the gene matches. The CDR3 runs 15 residues. Germline lookup yields CDR1 KGHDR and CDR2 SFDVKD. The CDR3 bases are TGTGCCACCGCCGACACAGGGGAAGGCAATCAGCCCCAGCATTTT. Amino acids: CATADTGEGNQPQHF.

The V gene is TRBV7-9, the J gene TRBJ1-1; possibly TRBD1 for D (6 bases). CDR3 length: 14 residues. Germline values: CDR1 SEHNR, CDR2 FQNEAQ (reference sequence). Trimming shortened V by 4 bases and J by 4 bases, and 13 bases separated the two germline ends. The CDR3, as DNA: TGTGCCAGCAGCTCTCAGGGGATTTTCACTGAAGCTTTCTTT. Translating gives CASSSQGIFTEAFF.

The V call is TRBV30, the J call TRBJ2-5, with D maybe TRBD1 (5 bases). The CDR3 totals 17 residues. Looked up from germline, CDR1 is GTSNPN and CDR2 is SVGIG (reference sequence). V gave up 2 bases and J gave up 5 bases, with 24 bases separating them. CDR3 sequence reads: CAWSSPGSQGWRETQYF. As DNA, the CDR3 is TGTGCCTGGAGTTCACCAGGGTCCCAGGGCTGGCGGGAGACCCAGTACTTC.

The chain uses TRBV24-1 and TRBJ1-2, with no clear D. Deletions cut 3 bases from V and 2 bases from J, with 9 bases between. This CDR3 has 14 amino acids. From germline, CDR1 is KGHDR and CDR2 SFDVKD. The CDR3 spells CATSDQTRNYGYTF. DNA of the CDR3: TGTGCCACCAGTGATCAGACAAGGAACTATGGCTACACCTTC.